The clone carrying this T cell receptor beta chain was detected ten times or more. The antigen remains undetermined. Patients aged 18 to 65 had newly diagnosed hyperthyroidism that had lasted under 2 months. The data were taken from a study of T cells in Graves' hyperthyroidism and ophthalmopathy. This CDR3 has 13 residues. The V gene lost 7 bases and the J gene lost 11 bases, with 20 bases spanning the gap. Germline V gene lookup returns CDR1 MNHNS and CDR2 SASEGT. Study results and limitations: Ophthalmopathy could be told apart from stable hyperthyroidism with a 13 V-J model. Blood also contained most expanded thyroid clonotypes above 0.001.

TCR beta CDR3 regions were amplified from RNA. A first-round RT-PCR of the TCR CDR3 used the HTBI primer set. TCRdb itself ran the multiplex PCR reads through MiXCR, one entry per CDR3 protein. Of approximately 400,000 distinct CDR3 sequences in the sample, roughly 12% are singletons; the top ten hold less than 25%. The rearrangement uses TRBV6-1 and TRBJ1-1; D is possibly TRBD1 (5 bases). This TCR was recovered from a man aged 25-45 years with Graves' hyperthyroidism that later progressed to Graves' ophthalmopathy. Sequences were obtained from blood. CDR3 sequence (DNA): TGTGCCAGCATCCTCAATTGGGGCCTGGGGGCTTTCTTT. Its protein is CASILNWGLGAFF.